This is a list of T cell receptor beta chains from one sample in a study of identical twins. One entry per CDR3 protein, called by TCRdb with MiXCR from the 5' RACE reads. Among under 900,000 distinct CDR3 sequences, 18% were seen once, and the ten largest hold less than 15%. This sample also belongs to another study, concerning T cells expressing NK-cell markers.

The sequenced sample was PBMCs. Source of these receptors: a woman aged 18 to 35 in good health. CDR3s include the opening cysteine and the closing phenylalanine or tryptophan. A D gene is named only where the DNA matches it firmly. The size entry is marked missing in some rows and otherwise reads once, few, many or a size class.

>TRBD2|many|TRBV5-1|TRBJ2-7|14
TGCGCCAGCAGCTTCCCTAGCGGGGGGAGCGAGCAGTACTTC
CASSFPSGGSEQYF
>NA|NA|TRBV5-1|TRBJ2-4|14
TGCGCCAGCAGCTCCGGGACAGCGGGAGACATTCAGTACTTC
CASSSGTAGDIQYF
>NA|NA|TRBV27|TRBJ2-2|14
TGTGCCAGCAGTTGGGGCAGCAACACCGGGGAGCTGTTTTTT
CASSWGSNTGELFF
>NA|many|TRBV12-3/TRBV12-4|TRBJ1-6|15
TGTGCCAGCGGAACCGGGCCCAGGGTTAATTCACCCCTCCACTTT
CASGTGPRVNSPLHF
>NA|NA|TRBV5-1|TRBJ2-1|16
TGCGCCAGCGGCCTCTCAGGGGACAACGCCTACAATGAGCAGTTCTTC
CASGLSGDNAYNEQFF
>NA|few|TRBV3-1|TRBJ1-1|12
TGTGCCAGCAGCCAAGGAAGGTCCGAAGCTTTCTTT
CASSQGRSEAFF
>TRBD1|NA|TRBV5-1|TRBJ1-5|14
TGCGCCAGCAGCTATGGGACAGTCGGCCAGCCCCAGCATTTT
CASSYGTVGQPQHF
>NA|few|TRBV5-1|TRBJ2-1|13
TGCGCCAGCAGCACGACAGGTCAAGAGGAGCAGTTCTTC
CASSTTGQEEQFF
>NA|NA|TRBV10-1|TRBJ1-1|13
TGCGCCAGCAGCGGGACTCTGGGCACTGAAGCTTTCTTT
CASSGTLGTEAFF
>NA|NA|TRBV5-1|TRBJ2-5|13
TGCGCCAGCAGCTTGGATAGTAAGGAGACCCAGTACTTC
CASSLDSKETQYF
>NA|NA|TRBV12-3/TRBV12-4|TRBJ2-4|12
TGTGCCAGCAGCAACTCAGGGAACATTCAGTACTTC
CASSNSGNIQYF
>NA|NA|TRBV11-2|TRBJ2-3|14
TGTGCCAGCAGCTCGTTGTTGAGCACAGATACGCAGTATTTT
CASSSLLSTDTQYF
>TRBD1|NA|TRBV3-1|TRBJ2-2|18
TGTGCCAGCAGTACAAATCTCTGGGGACAGGGGGTCACCGGGGAGCTGTTTTTT
CASSTNLWGQGVTGELFF
>NA|NA|TRBV29-1|TRBJ2-7|12
TGCAGCGTTGGTACAGGATCCTACGAGCAGTACTTC
CSVGTGSYEQYF
>NA|few|TRBV7-9|TRBJ2-6|16
TGTGCCAGCAGCTTAGGGACGACCTCTGGGGCCAACGTCCTGACTTTC
CASSLGTTSGANVLTF
>NA|few|TRBV5-1|TRBJ2-1|16
TGCGCCAGCAGCGAGGGGGGCATGAGCTCCTACAATGAGCAGTTCTTC
CASSEGGMSSYNEQFF
>NA|many|TRBV12-3/TRBV12-4|TRBJ2-1|13
TGTGCCAGCAGTTTCTTCCAGGACAATGAGCAGTTCTTC
CASSFFQDNEQFF
>TRBD2|NA|TRBV6-1|TRBJ2-7|13
TGTGCCAGCAGTGTGGGACTAGCCTACGAGCAGTACTTC
CASSVGLAYEQYF
>NA|NA|TRBV7-9|TRBJ2-7|13
TGTGCCAGCAGCTTCACACAGACATCCGAGCAGTACTTC
CASSFTQTSEQYF
>NA|NA|TRBV20-1|TRBJ2-4|14
TGCAGTGCCCTGGACGGGTTAGCCAAAAACATTCAGTACTTC
CSALDGLAKNIQYF
>TRBD2|NA|TRBV11-2|TRBJ2-2|18
TGTGCCAGCAGCAAAAGGAGCGGCGGGGGGCCCTGGCCCGGGGAGCTGTTTTTT
CASSKRSGGGPWPGELFF
>NA|few|TRBV7-8|TRBJ2-2|16
TGTGCCAGCAGCTTATTCGGCAGATCGAACACCGGGGAGCTGTTTTTT
CASSLFGRSNTGELFF
>NA|few|TRBV15|TRBJ2-7|14
TGTGCCACCAGCAGAGTGGGCAAGGTCACCGAGCAGTACTTC
CATSRVGKVTEQYF
>NA|few|TRBV28|TRBJ2-1|17
TGTGCCAGCAGTCCGTTTCGGGGCAGGAGCTCCTACAATGAGCAGTTCTTC
CASSPFRGRSSYNEQFF
>TRBD1|few|TRBV6-1|TRBJ2-1|15
TGTGCCAGCAGTCAGTACAGGGGCCCTAGAAATGAGCAGTTCTTC
CASSQYRGPRNEQFF
>NA|NA|TRBV7-8|TRBJ2-3|12
TGTGCCAGCAGCCAGGATGGCCCAACTAAGTATTTT
CASSQDGPTKYF
>TRBD2|few|TRBV27|TRBJ2-1|14
TGTGCCAGCAGTTCTAGCGGGAGTGTCAATGAGCAGTTCTTC
CASSSSGSVNEQFF
>NA|NA|TRBV5-1|TRBJ2-7|14
TGCGCCAGCAGCGGAACAGGGAGTCTTCACGAGCAGTACTTC
CASSGTGSLHEQYF
>TRBD2|NA|TRBV5-6|TRBJ2-1|15
TGTGCCAGCAGCTTGGGACTAGCGTATGGGAATGAGCAGTTCTTC
CASSLGLAYGNEQFF
>NA|NA|TRBV5-1|TRBJ2-1|11
TGCGCCAGCAGCTTATGGACTCAGCGGTTCTTC
CASSLWTQRFF
>NA|NA|TRBV20-1|TRBJ2-7|12
TGCAGTGCTGAGGGACTCGCCTACGAGCAGTACTTC
CSAEGLAYEQYF
>NA|NA|TRBV20-1|TRBJ2-6|16
TGCAGTGCTAGACAGGGATTGGGCTCTGGGGCCAACGTCCTGACTTTC
CSARQGLGSGANVLTF
>NA|NA|TRBV12-3/TRBV12-4|TRBJ2-5|16
TGTGCCAGCAGTTTATCCTTTTTGGGGGGTCGAGAGACCCAGTACTTC
CASSLSFLGGRETQYF
>NA|NA|TRBV12-3/TRBV12-4|TRBJ2-3|15
TGTGCCAGCAGTTTTGTTGCTACCACCACAGATACGCAGTATTTT
CASSFVATTTDTQYF
>NA|NA|TRBV12-3/TRBV12-4|TRBJ2-1|13
TGTGCCAGCTCCCTTTTTTTAGAAAATGAGCAGTTCTTC
CASSLFLENEQFF
>NA|NA|TRBV12-3/TRBV12-4|TRBJ1-1|13
TGTGCCAGCAGTTTCGGAGGGTACGTCGAGGCTTTCTTT
CASSFGGYVEAFF
>NA|few|TRBV3-1|TRBJ2-1|13
TGTGCCAGCAGCCTCCTATCCCGTAGTGAGCAGTTCTTC
CASSLLSRSEQFF
>TRBD2|NA|TRBV5-1|TRBJ2-7|14
TGCGCCACCGCAACGGGGGGTTTACGCGACGAGCAGTACTTC
CATATGGLRDEQYF
>NA|NA|TRBV29-1|TRBJ2-7|15
TGCAGCGTTGAATCGGTGGTTTCGGGTTCCTACGAGCAGTACTTC
CSVESVVSGSYEQYF
>TRBD1|many|TRBV6-1|TRBJ2-5|13
TGTGCCAGCAGCGACAGGGGCCGAGAGACCCAGTACTTC
CASSDRGRETQYF